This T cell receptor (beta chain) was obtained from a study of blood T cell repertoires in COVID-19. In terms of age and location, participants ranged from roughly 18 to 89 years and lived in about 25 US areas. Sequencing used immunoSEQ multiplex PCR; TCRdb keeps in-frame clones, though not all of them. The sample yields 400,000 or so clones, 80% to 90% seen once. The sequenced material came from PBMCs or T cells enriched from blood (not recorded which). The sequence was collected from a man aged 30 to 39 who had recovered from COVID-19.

The CDR3 nucleotides are TGTGCCAGCACCACGGGGATTACTTCTGAAGCTTTCTTT. This translates into CASTTGITSEAFF. The chain is built from TRBV7-2 and TRBJ1-1; unclear D gene. The CDR3 covers 13 residues. V dropped 7 bases and J dropped 6 bases, with 15 bases sitting between them. In germline, CDR1 is SGHTA, CDR2 FQGNSA.